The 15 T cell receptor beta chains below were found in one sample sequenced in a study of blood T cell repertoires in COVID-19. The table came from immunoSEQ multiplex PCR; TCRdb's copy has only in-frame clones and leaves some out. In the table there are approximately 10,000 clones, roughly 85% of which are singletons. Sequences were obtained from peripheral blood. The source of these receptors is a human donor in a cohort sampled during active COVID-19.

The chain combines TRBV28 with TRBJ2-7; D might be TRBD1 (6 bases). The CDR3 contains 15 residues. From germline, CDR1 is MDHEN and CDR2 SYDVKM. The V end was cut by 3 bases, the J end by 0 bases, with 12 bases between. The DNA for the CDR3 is TGTGCCAGCAGTTTGGGGTGGGACAACTCCTACGAGCAGTACTTC. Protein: CASSLGWDNSYEQYF.

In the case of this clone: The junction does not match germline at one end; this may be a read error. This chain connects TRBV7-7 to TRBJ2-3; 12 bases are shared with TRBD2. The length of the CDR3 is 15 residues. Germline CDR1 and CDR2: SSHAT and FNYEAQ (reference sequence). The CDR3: CASSLGLAGTDTQYF. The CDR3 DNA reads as TGTGCTAGCAGCTTGGGACTAGCGGGTACAGATACGCAGTATTTT.

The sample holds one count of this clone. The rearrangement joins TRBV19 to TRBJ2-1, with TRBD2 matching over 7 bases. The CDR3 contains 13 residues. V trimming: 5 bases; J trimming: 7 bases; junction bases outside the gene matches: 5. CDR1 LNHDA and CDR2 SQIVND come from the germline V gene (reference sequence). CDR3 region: CASSGGRRNEQFF. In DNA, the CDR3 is TGTGCCAGTAGTGGCGGGAGAAGGAATGAGCAGTTCTTC.

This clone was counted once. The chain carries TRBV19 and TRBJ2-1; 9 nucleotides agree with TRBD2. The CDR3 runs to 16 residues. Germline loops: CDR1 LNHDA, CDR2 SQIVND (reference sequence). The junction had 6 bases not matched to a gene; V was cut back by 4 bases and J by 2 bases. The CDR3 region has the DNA TGTGCCAGTAGTACCGGGACTAGCCTAACCTACAATGAGCAGTTCTTC. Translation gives CASSTGTSLTYNEQFF.

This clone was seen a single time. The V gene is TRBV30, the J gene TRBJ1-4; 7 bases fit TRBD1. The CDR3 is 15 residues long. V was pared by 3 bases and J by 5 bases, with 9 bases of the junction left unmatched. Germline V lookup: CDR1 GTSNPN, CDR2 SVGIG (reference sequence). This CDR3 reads CAWRPGRGQNEKLFF. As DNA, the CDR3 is TGTGCCTGGAGACCGGGTAGGGGGCAAAATGAAAAACTGTTTTTT.

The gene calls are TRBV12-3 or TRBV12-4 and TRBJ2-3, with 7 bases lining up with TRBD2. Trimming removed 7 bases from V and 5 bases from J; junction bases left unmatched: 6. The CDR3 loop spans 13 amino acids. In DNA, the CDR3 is TGTGCCAGCAATTGGCGGGAGATAGATACGCAGTATTTT. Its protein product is CASNWREIDTQYF.

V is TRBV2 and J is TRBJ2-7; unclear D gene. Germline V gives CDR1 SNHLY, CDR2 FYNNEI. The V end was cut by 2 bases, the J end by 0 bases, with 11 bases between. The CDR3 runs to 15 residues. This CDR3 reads CASSEFQDSSYEQYF. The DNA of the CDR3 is TGTGCCAGCAGTGAATTTCAGGATTCCTCCTACGAGCAGTACTTC.

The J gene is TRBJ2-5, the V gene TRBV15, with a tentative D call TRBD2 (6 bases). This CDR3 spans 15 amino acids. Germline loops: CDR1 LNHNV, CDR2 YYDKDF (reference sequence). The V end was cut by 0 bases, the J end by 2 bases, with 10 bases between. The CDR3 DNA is TGTGCCACCAGCAGAGATGTGACTAGACAAGAGACCCAGTACTTC. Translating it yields CATSRDVTRQETQYF.

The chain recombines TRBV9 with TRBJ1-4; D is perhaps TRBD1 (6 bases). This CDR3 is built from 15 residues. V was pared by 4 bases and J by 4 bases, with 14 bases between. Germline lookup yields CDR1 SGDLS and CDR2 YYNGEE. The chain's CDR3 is CASSYGGGVNEKLFF. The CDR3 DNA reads TGTGCCAGCAGCTATGGAGGGGGGGTTAATGAAAAACTGTTTTTT.

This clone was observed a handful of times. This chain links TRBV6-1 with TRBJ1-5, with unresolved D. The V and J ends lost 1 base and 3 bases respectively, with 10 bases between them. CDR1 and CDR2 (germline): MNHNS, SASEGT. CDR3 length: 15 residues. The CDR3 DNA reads TGTGCCAGCAGTGAAGGCTGGTCCTACAATCAGCCCCAGCATTTT. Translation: CASSEGWSYNQPQHF.

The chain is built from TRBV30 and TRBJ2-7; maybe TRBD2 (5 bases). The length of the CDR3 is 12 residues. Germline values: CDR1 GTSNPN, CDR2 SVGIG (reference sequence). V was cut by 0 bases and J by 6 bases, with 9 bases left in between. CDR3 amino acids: CAWSVRAAEQYF. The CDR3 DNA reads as TGTGCCTGGAGTGTAAGAGCGGCCGAGCAGTACTTC.

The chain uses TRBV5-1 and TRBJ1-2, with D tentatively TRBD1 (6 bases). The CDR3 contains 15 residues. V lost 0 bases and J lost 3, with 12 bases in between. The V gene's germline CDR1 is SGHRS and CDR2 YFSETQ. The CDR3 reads CASSLDFNRDYGYTF. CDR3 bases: TGCGCCAGCAGCTTGGATTTCAACAGGGACTATGGCTACACCTTC. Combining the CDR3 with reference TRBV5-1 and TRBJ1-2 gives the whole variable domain KAGVTQTPRYLIKTRGQQVTLSCSPISGHRSVSWYQQTPGQGLQFLFEYFSETQRNKGNFPGRFSGRQFSNSRSEMNVSTLELGDSALYLCASSLDFNRDYGYTFGSGTRLTVV.

CDR3 in amino acids: CASSQDLDRRNTEAFF. The CDR3 coding sequence is TGCGCCAGCAGCCAAGATTTAGACAGGAGGAACACTGAAGCTTTCTTT. This chain uses TRBV4-3 with TRBJ1-1; D possibly corresponds to TRBD1 (6 bases). This CDR3 is 16 amino acids long. Looked up from germline, CDR1 is LGHNA and CDR2 is YSLEER. Trimming cost V 0 bases and J 1 base, with 12 bases left between them.

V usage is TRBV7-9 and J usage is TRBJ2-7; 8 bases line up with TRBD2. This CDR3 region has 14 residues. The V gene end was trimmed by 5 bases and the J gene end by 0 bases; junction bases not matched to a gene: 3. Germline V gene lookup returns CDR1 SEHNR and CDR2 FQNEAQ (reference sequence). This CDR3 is CASSPGGASYEQYF. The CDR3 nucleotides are TGTGCCAGCAGCCCGGGGGGGGCCTCCTACGAGCAGTACTTC.

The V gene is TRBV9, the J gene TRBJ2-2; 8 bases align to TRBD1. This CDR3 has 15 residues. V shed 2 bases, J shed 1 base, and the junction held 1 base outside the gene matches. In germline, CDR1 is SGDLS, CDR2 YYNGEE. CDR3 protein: CASSVTGVNTGELFF. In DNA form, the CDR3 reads TGTGCCAGCAGCGTGACAGGGGTGAACACCGGGGAGCTGTTTTTT.